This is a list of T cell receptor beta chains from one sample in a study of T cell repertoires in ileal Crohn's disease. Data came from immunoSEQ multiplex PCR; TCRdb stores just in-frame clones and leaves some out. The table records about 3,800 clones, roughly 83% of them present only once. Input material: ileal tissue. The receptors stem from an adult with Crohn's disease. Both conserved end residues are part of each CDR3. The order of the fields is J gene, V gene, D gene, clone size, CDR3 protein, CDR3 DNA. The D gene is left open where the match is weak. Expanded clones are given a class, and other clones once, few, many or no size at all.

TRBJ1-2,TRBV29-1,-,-,CSVEDRSVAFPYGYTF,TGCAGCGTTGAAGATCGGTCTGTAGCTTTTCCCTATGGCTACACCTTC
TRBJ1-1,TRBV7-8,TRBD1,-,CASRWTGGTEAFF,TGTGCCAGCAGGTGGACAGGAGGGACTGAAGCTTTCTTT
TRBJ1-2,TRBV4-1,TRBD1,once,CASSQDMTGNYGYTF,TGCGCCAGCAGCCAAGACATGACAGGGAACTATGGCTACACCTTC
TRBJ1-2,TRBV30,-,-,CAWSVLSGRLNYGYTF,TGTGCCTGGAGTGTCCTTTCGGGGAGACTCAACTATGGCTACACCTTC
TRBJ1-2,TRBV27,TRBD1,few,CASTGGGLANYGYTF,TGTGCCAGCACTGGAGGGGGCTTAGCTAACTATGGCTACACCTTC
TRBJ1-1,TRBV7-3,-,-,CASSPTPNTEAFF,TGTGCCAGCAGCCCGACTCCTAACACTGAAGCTTTCTTT
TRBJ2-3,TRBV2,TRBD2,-,CASRDGRASTDTQYF,TGTGCCAGCAGAGACGGGAGGGCTAGCACAGATACGCAGTATTTT
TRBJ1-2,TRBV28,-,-,CASSRYGYTF,TGTGCCAGCAGTCGCTATGGCTACACCTTC
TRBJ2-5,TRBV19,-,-,CASSTGAASETQYF,TGTGCCAGTAGTACAGGGGCAGCGTCGGAGACCCAGTACTTC
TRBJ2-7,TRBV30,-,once,CAWSASLVPQMGALDYEQYF,TGTGCCTGGAGTGCCAGTCTCGTACCACAGATGGGGGCGTTAGACTACGAGCAGTACTTC
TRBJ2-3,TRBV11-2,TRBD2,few,CASTIAGADTQYF,TGTGCCAGCACCATAGCGGGAGCAGATACGCAGTATTTT
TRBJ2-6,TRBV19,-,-,CASSIKSGAGANVLTF,TGTGCCAGTAGTATTAAGTCAGGGGCCGGGGCCAACGTCCTGACTTTC
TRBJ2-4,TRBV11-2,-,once,CASSLDRTGLAKNIQYF,TGTGCCAGCAGCTTAGATCGTACAGGGCTAGCCAAAAACATTCAGTACTTC
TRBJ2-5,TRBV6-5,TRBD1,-,CASSYRGQGEQYF,TGTGCCAGCAGTTACCGGGGACAGGGTGAGCAGTACTTC
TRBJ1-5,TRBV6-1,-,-,CASSETPGSNQPQHF,TGTGCCAGCAGTGAAACCCCAGGGTCCAATCAGCCCCAGCATTTT
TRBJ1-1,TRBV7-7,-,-,CASSLDRNTEAFF,TGTGCTAGCAGCCTCGACAGAAACACTGAAGCTTTCTTT
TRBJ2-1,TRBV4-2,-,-,CASSLRAVRADNEQFF,TGTGCCAGCAGCCTTAGGGCCGTTCGAGCGGACAATGAGCAGTTCTTC
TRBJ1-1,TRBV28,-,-,CATVRGGTEAFF,TGTGCCACCGTCCGGGGGGGGACTGAAGCTTTCTTT
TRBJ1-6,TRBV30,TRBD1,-,CAWSRQGARNSPLHF,TGTGCCTGGAGCCGACAGGGGGCAAGGAATTCACCCCTCCACTTT
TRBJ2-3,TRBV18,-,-,CASSLGRAEDTQYF,TGTGCCAGCTCACTGGGCAGGGCGGAAGATACGCAGTATTTT
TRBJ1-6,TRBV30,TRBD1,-,CAWSPSGTAGSPLHF,TGTGCCTGGAGTCCAAGTGGGACAGCGGGCTCACCCCTCCACTTT
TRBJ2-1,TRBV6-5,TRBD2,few,CASSGLAGLNEQFF,TGTGCCAGCAGCGGACTAGCGGGCCTTAATGAGCAGTTCTTC
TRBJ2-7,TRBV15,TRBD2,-,CATSRDTSGKAYEQYF,TGTGCCACCAGCAGAGATACTAGCGGGAAGGCCTACGAGCAGTACTTC
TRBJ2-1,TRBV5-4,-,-,CASSLRETYNEQFF,TGTGCCAGCAGCTTACGGGAGACGTACAATGAGCAGTTCTTC
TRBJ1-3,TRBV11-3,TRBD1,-,CASSERDRERNTIYF,TGTGCCAGCAGCGAACGGGACAGGGAAAGGAACACCATATATTTT
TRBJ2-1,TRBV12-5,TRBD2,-,CASGSDSGIGNEQFF,TGTGCTAGTGGTTCCGATAGCGGGATTGGCAATGAGCAGTTCTTC
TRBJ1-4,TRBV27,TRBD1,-,CASSLRQGEIGEKLFF,TGTGCCAGCAGTCTACGACAGGGGGAGATTGGTGAAAAACTGTTTTTT
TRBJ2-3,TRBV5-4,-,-,CASSRYKFTSTDTQYF,TGTGCCAGCAGCCGCTATAAGTTTACTAGCACAGATACGCAGTATTTT
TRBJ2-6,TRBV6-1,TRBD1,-,CASDRGSAGANVLTF,TGTGCCAGTGACAGGGGGTCGGCTGGGGCCAACGTCCTGACTTTC
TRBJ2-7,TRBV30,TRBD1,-,CAWNRGLMYEQYF,TGTGCCTGGAACAGGGGGCTGATGTACGAGCAGTACTTC
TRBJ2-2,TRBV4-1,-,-,CASSRSTGELFF,TGCGCCAGCAGCCGCAGCACCGGGGAGCTGTTTTTT
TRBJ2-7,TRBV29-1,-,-,CSVRNSYEQYF,TGCAGCGTGAGGAACTCCTACGAGCAGTACTTC
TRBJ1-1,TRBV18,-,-,CASSPYSGWDTEAFF,TGTGCCAGCTCACCATACTCAGGGTGGGACACTGAAGCTTTCTTT
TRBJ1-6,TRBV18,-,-,CASSPASGDSPLHF,TGTGCCAGCTCACCAGCGTCAGGGGATTCACCCCTCCACTTT
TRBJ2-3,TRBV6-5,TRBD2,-,CASRNLAGGPNTQYF,TGTGCCAGCAGAAACCTAGCGGGGGGGCCGAATACGCAGTATTTT
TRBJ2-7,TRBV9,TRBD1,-,CASSVAGQGSYEQYF,TGTGCCAGCAGCGTAGCCGGACAGGGCTCCTACGAGCAGTACTTC
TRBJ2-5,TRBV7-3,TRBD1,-,CASSPTGLQETQYF,TGTGCCAGCAGCCCGACAGGGCTCCAAGAGACCCAGTACTTC